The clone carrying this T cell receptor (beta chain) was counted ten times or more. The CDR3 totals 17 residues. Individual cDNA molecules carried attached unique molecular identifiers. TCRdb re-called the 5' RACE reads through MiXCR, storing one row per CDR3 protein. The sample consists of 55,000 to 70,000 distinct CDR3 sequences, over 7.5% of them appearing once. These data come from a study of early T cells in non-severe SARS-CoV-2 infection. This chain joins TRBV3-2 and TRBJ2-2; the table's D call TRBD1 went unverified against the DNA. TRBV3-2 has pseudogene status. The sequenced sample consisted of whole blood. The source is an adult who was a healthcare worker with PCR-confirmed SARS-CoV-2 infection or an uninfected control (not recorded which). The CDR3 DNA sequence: TGTGCCAGCAGCCGCTACGGGATACCGGAATATTCCGGGGAGCTGTTTTTT. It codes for CASSRYGIPEYSGELFF.